This TCR beta chain was obtained from a study of prognosis after radiotherapy for stage I lung cancer. Study details: Newly diagnosed primary stage I lung tumors were present in approximately 13 patients, and oligometastatic NSCLC after surgical resection of the primary tumor was present in a handful of patients. Radiotherapy: SBRT, 3 to 5 fractions, biologically effective dose at least 100 Gy.

Trimming stripped 4 bases from V and 9 bases from J, with 7 bases between. The CDR3 runs to 12 residues. Germline V gene data show CDR1 as SEHNR and CDR2 as FQNEAQ (reference sequence). Amplification of the TCR beta CDR3 (from genomic DNA) was done by two-round multiplex PCR. Used in first-round PCR were primers specific to each TRBV and TRBJ gene. Via MiXCR, TCRdb re-called the multiplex PCR reads, giving one row per CDR3 protein. The sample includes tens of thousands of distinct CDR3 sequences, 43% of them seen just once. There are many counts of this clonotype. None of the patients had undergone chemotherapy or radiotherapy beforehand or had any other malignancy, and each showed node-negative status on CT and PET/CT.

The V gene is TRBV7-9, the J gene TRBJ1-6; TRBD1 is a possible D gene (5 bases). Sequenced material: PBMCs, taken before or after stereotactic body radiation therapy (not recorded which). The receptor was derived from a donor older than 45 with non-small cell lung cancer. The CDR3 DNA follows: TGTGCCAGCAGCTGGGACCGTTCACCCCTCCACTTT. Its translation is CASSWDRSPLHF.